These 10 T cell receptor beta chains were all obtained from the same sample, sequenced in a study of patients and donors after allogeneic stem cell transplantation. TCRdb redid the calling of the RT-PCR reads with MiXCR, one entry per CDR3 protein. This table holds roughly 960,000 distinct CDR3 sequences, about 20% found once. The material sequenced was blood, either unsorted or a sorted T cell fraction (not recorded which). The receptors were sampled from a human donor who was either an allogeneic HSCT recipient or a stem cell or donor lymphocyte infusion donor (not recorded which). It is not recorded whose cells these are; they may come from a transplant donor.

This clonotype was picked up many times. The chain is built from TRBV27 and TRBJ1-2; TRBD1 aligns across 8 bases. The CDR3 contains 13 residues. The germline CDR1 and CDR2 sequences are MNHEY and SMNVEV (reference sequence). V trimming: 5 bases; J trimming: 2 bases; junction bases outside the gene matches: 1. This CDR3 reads CASSDRGNYGYTF. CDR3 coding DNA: TGTGCCAGCAGTGACAGGGGAAACTATGGCTACACCTTC.

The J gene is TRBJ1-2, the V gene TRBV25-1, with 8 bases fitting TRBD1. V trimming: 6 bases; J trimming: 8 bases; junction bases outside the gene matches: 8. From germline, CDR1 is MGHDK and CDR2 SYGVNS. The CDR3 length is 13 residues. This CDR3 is CASRLQGGGGYTF. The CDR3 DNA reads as TGTGCCAGCAGACTACAGGGGGGAGGAGGCTACACCTTC.

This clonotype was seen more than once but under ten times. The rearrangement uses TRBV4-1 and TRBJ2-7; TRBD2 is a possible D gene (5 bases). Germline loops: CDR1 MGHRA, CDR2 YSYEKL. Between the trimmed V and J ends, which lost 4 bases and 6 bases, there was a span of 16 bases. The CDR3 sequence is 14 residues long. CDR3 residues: CASSPSEVGGEQYF. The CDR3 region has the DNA TGCGCCAGCAGCCCCAGCGAGGTAGGAGGCGAGCAGTACTTC.

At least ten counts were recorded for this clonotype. The CDR3 DNA follows: TGTGCCAGCTCATCCCCTAGACAGGGATTTTGGTCACCCCTCCACTTT. Encoded protein: CASSSPRQGFWSPLHF. The chain employs TRBV18 and TRBJ1-6, with 7 bases aligning to TRBD1. The junction had 14 bases not matched to a gene; V was cut back by 5 bases and J by 10 bases. CDR3 length: 16 amino acids. The germline V gene encodes CDR1 KGHSH and CDR2 LQKENI. Using reference TRBV18 and TRBJ1-6 for the parts outside the CDR3, the full variable domain is NAGVMQNPRHLVRRRGQEARLRCSPMKGHSHVYWYRQLPEEGLKFMVYLQKENIIDESGMPKERFSAEFPKEGPSILRIQQVVRGDSAAYFCASSSPRQGFWSPLHFGNGTRLTVT.

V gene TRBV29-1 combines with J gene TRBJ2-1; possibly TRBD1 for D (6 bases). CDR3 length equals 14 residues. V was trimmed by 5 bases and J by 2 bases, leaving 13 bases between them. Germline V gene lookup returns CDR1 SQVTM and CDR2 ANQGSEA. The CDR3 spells CSVRQGIPYNEQFF. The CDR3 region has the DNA TGCAGCGTTAGGCAGGGGATCCCCTACAATGAGCAGTTCTTC.

CDR3 in DNA: TGTGCCAGCAGCCCACTCAGCGGGGGATCCTACAATGAGCAGTTCTTC. Translating gives CASSPLSGGSYNEQFF. The chain recombines TRBV14 with TRBJ2-1; 8 bases map to TRBD2. The CDR3 has 16 amino acids. V lost 4 bases, J lost 1 base, and 6 bases stayed unmatched. Germline-derived CDR1 and CDR2 are SGHDN and FVKESK.

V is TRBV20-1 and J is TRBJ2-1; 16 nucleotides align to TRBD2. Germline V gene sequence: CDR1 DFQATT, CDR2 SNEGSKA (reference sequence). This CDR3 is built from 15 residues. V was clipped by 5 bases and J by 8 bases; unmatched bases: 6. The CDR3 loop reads CSACGTSGRADEQFF. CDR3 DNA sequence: TGCAGTGCTTGCGGGACTAGCGGGAGGGCCGATGAGCAGTTCTTC.

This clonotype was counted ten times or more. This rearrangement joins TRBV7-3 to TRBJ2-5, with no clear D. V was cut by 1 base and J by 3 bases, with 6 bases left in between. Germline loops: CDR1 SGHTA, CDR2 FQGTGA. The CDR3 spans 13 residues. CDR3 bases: TGTGCCAGCAGCTTAATCGAGAAAGAGACCCAGTACTTC. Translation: CASSLIEKETQYF.

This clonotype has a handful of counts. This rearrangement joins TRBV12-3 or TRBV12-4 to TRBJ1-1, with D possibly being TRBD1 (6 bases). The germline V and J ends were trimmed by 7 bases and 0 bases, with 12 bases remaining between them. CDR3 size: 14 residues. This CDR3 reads CASIPRGLNTEAFF. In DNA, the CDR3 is TGTGCCAGCATCCCTAGGGGGTTGAACACTGAAGCTTTCTTT.

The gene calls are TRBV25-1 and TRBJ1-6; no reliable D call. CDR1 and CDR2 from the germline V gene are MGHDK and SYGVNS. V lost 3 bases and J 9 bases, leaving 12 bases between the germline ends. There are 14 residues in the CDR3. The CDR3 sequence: CASSEGSVGSPLHF. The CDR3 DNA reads TGTGCCAGCAGTGAGGGTAGCGTAGGTTCACCCCTCCACTTT.